The 12 T cell receptor beta chains in this list originate from one sample, sequenced in a study of T-cell reconstitution after alpha-beta-depleted transplantation in children. Unique molecular identifiers were incorporated during preparation of the TCRbeta library. TCRdb redid the calling of the PCR reads with MiXCR, one entry per CDR3 protein. Of around 400,000 distinct CDR3 sequences in the sample, 11% were seen once. Sequences were derived from PBMCs from the stem cell graft donor, sampled from the stem cell graft. The receptors come from a human donor who donated a stem cell graft to a child with acute myeloid leukemia.

The chain employs TRBV29-1 and TRBJ2-1, with 12 bases that match TRBD2. J was trimmed by 6 bases and V by 3 bases; bases with no gene match: 3. Per germline, CDR1 SQVTM and CDR2 ANQGSEA. CDR3 length equals 14 residues. CDR3 nucleotides: TGCAGCGTTGAGAAGGGACTAGCGGGCAATGAGCAGTTCTTC. Translating gives CSVEKGLAGNEQFF.

In DNA form, the CDR3 reads TGCAGTGCCCGCGGAGGAAAAGAGACCCAGTACTTC. It specifies CSARGGKETQYF. This chain uses TRBV20-1 with TRBJ2-5; weak D call: TRBD2 (5 bases). This CDR3 comprises 12 residues. Trimming took 6 bases from V and 3 from J, leaving 11 bases between them. Germline CDR1 reads DFQATT; CDR2 reads SNEGSKA (reference sequence).

This clonotype was counted between two and nine times. CDR3 protein: CSAVTKVGEQYV. The CDR3 DNA reads TGCAGTGCCGTAACAAAGGTCGGCGAGCAGTACGTC. The chain recombines TRBV20-1 with TRBJ2-7; D is ambiguous. With 6 bases removed from V and 6 bases from J, the gap between germline ends came to 15 bases. The CDR3 has 12 residues. The germline CDR1 and CDR2 sequences are DFQATT and SNEGSKA (reference sequence).

This clonotype has just a few counts. The chain is built from TRBV27 and TRBJ2-1; TRBD1 aligns across 9 bases. V was pared by 7 bases and J by 6 bases, with 10 bases of the junction left unmatched. Germline V gene data show CDR1 as MNHEY and CDR2 as SMNVEV (reference sequence). There are 15 residues in the CDR3. CDR3 amino acids: CASTPGQGIVNEQFF. CDR3 DNA sequence: TGTGCCAGCACCCCGGGACAGGGAATCGTCAATGAGCAGTTCTTC.

This clonotype was seen ten or more times. V usage is TRBV9 and J usage is TRBJ2-6; D might be TRBD1 (6 bases). The CDR3 runs 17 residues. CDR1 is SGDLS, CDR2 YYNGEE, per germline. The V end was cut by 3 bases, the J end by 2 bases, with 15 bases between. The CDR3 loop reads CASSGTVFTTGANVLTF. CDR3 sequence (DNA): TGTGCCAGCAGCGGGACAGTGTTTACTACTGGGGCCAACGTCCTGACTTTC.

This clonotype was seen repeatedly, ten times or more. V gene TRBV12-3 or TRBV12-4 combines with J gene TRBJ2-3; D unresolved. This CDR3 is 11 amino acids long. Trimming left V 5 bases short and J 6 bases short, with 6 bases between. CDR3 loop: CASSLDDTQYF. In nucleotides, the CDR3 is TGTGCCAGCAGTCTCGATGATACGCAGTATTTT.

This clonotype was seen only a few times. V gene TRBV25-1 combines with J gene TRBJ2-7; D is perhaps TRBD1 (5 bases). The CDR3 totals 12 residues. Germline V lookup: CDR1 MGHDK, CDR2 SYGVNS. Trimming left V 6 bases short and J 3 bases short, with 9 bases between. The CDR3, as DNA: TGTGCCAGCAGGGACACCTACTACGAGCAGTACTTC. Encoded protein: CASRDTYYEQYF.

This clonotype showed up many times. V is TRBV7-9 and J is TRBJ1-2, with TRBD1 as a possible D gene (5 bases). Germline lookup yields CDR1 SEHNR and CDR2 FQNEAQ (reference sequence). The V gene lost 7 bases and the J gene lost 4 bases, with 13 bases spanning the gap. This CDR3 contains 13 residues. The CDR3 protein is CASKRDSGYGYTF. In nucleotides, the CDR3 is TGTGCCAGCAAAAGGGACTCCGGCTATGGCTACACCTTC. Full variable domain (rest looked up from reference TRBV7-9 and TRBJ1-2): DTGVSQNPRHKITKRGQNVTFRCDPISEHNRLYWYRQTLGQGPEFLTYFQNEAQLEKSRLLSDRFSAERPKGSFSTLEIQRTEQGDSAMYLCASKRDSGYGYTFGSGTRLTVV.

This rearrangement joins TRBV12-3 or TRBV12-4 to TRBJ2-6; D is unresolved. The CDR3 is 13 amino acids. V shed 4 bases and J shed 4 bases, with 5 bases lying between them. CDR3 protein: CASSSLGANVLTF. CDR3 DNA: TGTGCCAGCAGTTCCCTCGGGGCCAACGTCCTGACTTTC.

This clonotype showed up many times. V is TRBV18 and J is TRBJ2-2; 7 bases fit TRBD2. CDR1 is KGHSH, CDR2 LQKENI, per germline. The V segment lost 7 bases and the J segment 5 bases; nucleotides outside the gene matches: 4. This CDR3 spans 13 amino acids. The CDR3 spells CASLTSMTGELFF. The CDR3 coding sequence is TGTGCCAGCTTGACTAGCATGACCGGGGAGCTGTTTTTT.

The rearrangement uses TRBV20-1 and TRBJ2-2; D remains ambiguous. The CDR3 contains 15 residues. CDR1 is DFQATT, CDR2 SNEGSKA, per germline (reference sequence). Trimming stripped 0 bases from V and 7 bases from J, with 15 bases between. CDR3: CSARDLLVAGGELFF. The CDR3 bases are TGCAGTGCTAGAGATCTCCTAGTTGCAGGCGGGGAGCTGTTTTTT.

The rearrangement joins TRBV20-1 to TRBJ2-6, with TRBD2 identical over 10 bases. Germline assignment: CDR1 DFQATT and CDR2 SNEGSKA (reference sequence). V lost 3 bases to trimming and J lost 2 bases; unmatched junction nucleotides: 7. CDR3 length equals 17 residues. In DNA, the CDR3 is TGCAGTGCTAGGGTCAGCGGGGGGGAGGCTGGGGCCAACGTCCTGACTTTC. Translating it yields CSARVSGGEAGANVLTF.